The next 31 T cell receptor beta chains were all read from a single sample in a study of graft-versus-host responses after intestinal transplantation. No antigen has been identified for these receptors. Measured with immunoSEQ multiplex PCR; TCRdb has only the in-frame clones, and not every one. Of over 85,000 clones detected, about 94% appear once; the ten largest clones hold around 0.55%. The sequences come from unstimulated CD8+ T cells sorted from spleen or lymph node cells, collected before intestinal transplant. These receptors were obtained from a human donor who received an intestinal transplant.

The chain couples TRBV5-8 to TRBJ1-2; the D gene is possibly TRBD1 (6 bases). Trimming pared 1 base from V and 8 bases from J, leaving 15 bases between. Germline V gene sequence: CDR1 SGHTS, CDR2 YDEGEE. This CDR3 contains 14 residues. The CDR3, as DNA: TGTGCCAGCAGCTTGTTTCTTACAGGGCACGGCTACACCTTC. Translation: CASSLFLTGHGYTF.

For the CDR3, the DNA is TGTGCCAGCAGCTTTAGACACCCGGGGGGAGCGGGAGTAGGCGAGCAGTACTTC. Translation gives CASSFRHPGGAGVGEQYF. J is TRBJ2-7 and V is TRBV7-8; 8 bases line up with TRBD2. The germline V gene has CDR1 SGHVS and CDR2 FQNEAQ. CDR3 length: 18 residues. J was trimmed by 6 bases and V by 3 bases; bases with no gene match: 19.

The chain carries TRBV7-9 and TRBJ1-5, with D maybe TRBD1 (6 bases). V gave up 3 bases and J gave up 3 bases, with 9 bases separating them. The germline V gene encodes CDR1 SEHNR and CDR2 FQNEAQ (reference sequence). The CDR3 covers 14 residues. CDR3 in DNA: TGTGCCAGCAGCTTTGGGGGCACCAATCAGCCCCAGCATTTT. This translates into CASSFGGTNQPQHF.

The J gene is TRBJ2-7, the V gene TRBV6-1; D ambiguous. This CDR3 has 13 amino acids. Germline V gives CDR1 MNHNS, CDR2 SASEGT. V lost 6 bases and J 4 bases, leaving 13 bases between the germline ends. The CDR3 coding sequence is TGTGCCAGCAGGCCGAGTGTGTCTTACGAGCAGTACTTC. Its protein product is CASRPSVSYEQYF.

This CDR3 reads CASSLASLGQGSFF. The CDR3 nucleotides are TGTGCCAGCAGCTTGGCCTCTCTAGGACAGGGTTCTTTCTTT. The V gene is TRBV5-6, the J gene TRBJ1-1, with 8 bases that match TRBD1. The V gene's germline CDR1 is SGHDT and CDR2 YYEEEE. The trim removed 0 bases at V and 12 bases at J, leaving 10 bases unmatched. The CDR3 sequence is 14 residues long.

The genes are TRBV27 and TRBJ1-5, with 7 bases lining up with TRBD1. V gave up 4 bases and J gave up 7 bases; unmatched junction bases: 10. The CDR3 spans 15 residues. Per germline, CDR1 MNHEY and CDR2 SMNVEV (reference sequence). CDR3 in amino acids: CASSSRGGAWQPQHF. For the CDR3, the DNA is TGTGCCAGCAGTTCTCGAGGGGGCGCATGGCAGCCCCAGCATTTT.

The CDR3 bases are TGTGCCAGCAGGACCATTACAGGGGTGAATGGAAACACCATATATTTT. Amino acid sequence: CASRTITGVNGNTIYF. This chain joins TRBV28 and TRBJ1-3, with 7 bases identical to TRBD1. The CDR3 consists of 16 residues. CDR1 and CDR2 (germline): MDHEN, SYDVKM. The V gene end was trimmed by 6 bases and the J gene end by 3 bases; junction bases not matched to a gene: 11.

The chain couples TRBV7-9 to TRBJ1-5; D not resolved. This CDR3 contains 14 residues. From germline, CDR1 is SEHNR and CDR2 FQNEAQ (reference sequence). Trimming took off 2 bases at V and 2 bases at J, with 7 bases between the two ends. The CDR3: CASSLQEGNQPQHF. As DNA, the CDR3 is TGTGCCAGCAGCTTACAGGAGGGCAATCAGCCCCAGCATTTT.

The chain uses TRBV6-6 and TRBJ2-2, with no clear D. Germline loops: CDR1 MNHNY, CDR2 SVGAGI (reference sequence). CDR3 length: 14 residues. Trimming removed 4 bases from V and 8 bases from J, with 14 bases in between. In DNA, the CDR3 is TGTGCCAGCAGTTTTTACCCCACGTCTGGGGAGCTGTTTTTT. Translating it yields CASSFYPTSGELFF.

DNA of the CDR3: TGTGCCAGCAGCCCGGACAGTCCCATTACTGAAGCTTTCTTT. This encodes CASSPDSPITEAFF. This sequence joins TRBV11-2 and TRBJ1-1, with D possibly TRBD1 on 6 matching bases. The CDR3 spans 14 residues. Per the germline V gene, CDR1 is SGHAT and CDR2 is FQNNGV. The V end was cut by 5 bases, the J end by 5 bases, with 15 bases between.

The V gene is TRBV7-3, the J gene TRBJ2-7; D is ambiguous. Germline loops: CDR1 SGHTA, CDR2 FQGTGA. Trimming stripped 5 bases from V and 3 bases from J, with 5 bases between. The CDR3 is 11 amino acids. This chain's CDR3 is CASSPIYEQYF. CDR3 in DNA: TGTGCCAGCAGCCCCATCTACGAGCAGTACTTC.

The chain is built from TRBV7-8 and TRBJ2-7; the D is unclear. V lost 3 bases and J lost 2, with 5 bases in between. This CDR3 comprises 12 residues. CDR1 SGHVS and CDR2 FQNEAQ come from the germline V gene. The CDR3 sequence: CASSFITYEQYF. The CDR3 bases are TGTGCCAGCAGCTTTATTACCTACGAGCAGTACTTC.

This clone showed up just once. This chain uses TRBV6-1 with TRBJ1-5; TRBD1 aligns across 7 bases. The CDR3 totals 14 residues. Germline CDR1 and CDR2: MNHNS and SASEGT. V trimming: 6 bases; J trimming: 4 bases; junction bases outside the gene matches: 6. Here the CDR3 DNA reads TGTGCCAGCAGCGTGGGGGGACAGAATCAGCCCCAGCATTTT. Protein: CASSVGGQNQPQHF.

The chain employs TRBV7-9 and TRBJ2-7; D possibly corresponds to TRBD2 (5 bases). Trimming removed 5 bases from V and 9 bases from J, with 20 bases in between. The CDR3 totals 14 residues. The germline V gene has CDR1 SEHNR and CDR2 FQNEAQ (reference sequence). CDR3 in amino acids: CASSIHPPGNWQYF. CDR3 nucleotide sequence: TGTGCCAGCAGCATACACCCCCCGGGAAACTGGCAGTACTTC.

The rearrangement links TRBV6-5 to TRBJ1-5; no firm D call. The CDR3 length is 14 residues. Trimming cost V 0 bases and J 5 bases, with 8 bases left between them. CDR1 is MNHEY, CDR2 SVGAGI, per germline. CDR3 nucleotides: TGTGCCAGCAGTTACTCAGTCGCAGATCAGCCCCAGCATTTT. Its translation is CASSYSVADQPQHF.

The chain employs TRBV7-8 and TRBJ2-1, with D hard to call. Trimming took 1 base from V and 8 from J, leaving 9 bases between them. In germline, CDR1 is SGHVS, CDR2 FQNEAQ. This CDR3 spans 13 amino acids. CDR3 nucleotides: TGTGCCAGCAGCTTAGTATTGATGGATGAGCAGTTCTTC. This translates into CASSLVLMDEQFF.

This sequence joins TRBV28 and TRBJ2-7, with D possibly matching TRBD2 (6 bases). This CDR3 has 15 residues. CDR1 and CDR2 (germline): MDHEN, SYDVKM. V gave up 0 bases and J gave up 1 base, with 10 bases separating them. CDR3 nucleotides: TGTGCCAGCAGTTTATGGGCAGGGAGGTCCTACGAGCAGTACTTC. Its protein is CASSLWAGRSYEQYF.

The chain links TRBV9 to TRBJ2-1; 8 nucleotides line up with TRBD2. The germline V gene has CDR1 SGDLS and CDR2 YYNGEE. This CDR3 comprises 17 residues. With V trimmed by 3 bases and J by 9 bases, 17 bases remained unmatched. The CDR3 DNA follows: TGTGCCAGCAGCGGTGGGGAGGGAGCGGGAGAGCTCATTGAGCAGTTCTTC. Translating it yields CASSGGEGAGELIEQFF.

This chain uses TRBV30 with TRBJ1-1; D unresolved. Germline V gene lookup returns CDR1 GTSNPN and CDR2 SVGIG (reference sequence). This CDR3 contains 13 residues. Trimming cost V 2 bases and J 1 base, with 8 bases left between them. This chain's CDR3 is CAWSLVRNTEAFF. DNA for the CDR3: TGTGCCTGGAGTCTCGTACGGAACACTGAAGCTTTCTTT.

In this sample, this clone turned up once. A read error may produce the germline difference seen at one junction end. The chain has TRBV27 and TRBJ2-1, with no clear D. Germline V CDR1 and CDR2: MNHEY, SMNVEV (reference sequence). This CDR3 is 13 amino acids long. This CDR3 reads CASSLVASNGQFF. The CDR3 coding sequence is TGTGCCAGCAGTTTAGTTGCCTCCAATGGGCAGTTCTTC.

Here the CDR3 reads CASTPGGYLQPQHF. DNA of the CDR3: TGTGCCAGTACCCCCGGCGGGTATTTACAGCCCCAGCATTTT. The chain combines TRBV19 with TRBJ1-5; no firm D call. There are 14 residues in the CDR3. The germline CDR1 and CDR2 sequences are LNHDA and SQIVND (reference sequence). The germline V and J ends were trimmed by 7 bases and 7 bases, with 17 bases remaining between them.

This clone has only one observation. The chain recombines TRBV27 with TRBJ2-7; perhaps D is TRBD1 or TRBD2 (7 bases each). V lost 6 bases and J lost 7, with 22 bases in between. Germline assignment: CDR1 MNHEY and CDR2 SMNVEV (reference sequence). This CDR3 has 15 residues. Written as DNA, the CDR3 is TGTGCCAGCAGCCCAGGGGGGGGGACGACTTATGAGCAGTACTTC. It is translated as CASSPGGGTTYEQYF.

The chain joins TRBV9 to TRBJ2-3; 12 bases map to TRBD2. J gave up 2 bases and V 4 bases, and 5 bases lay outside the gene matches. This CDR3 comprises 16 residues. Germline assignment: CDR1 SGDLS and CDR2 YYNGEE. CDR3 DNA: TGTGCCAGCAGCTCGGGACTAGCGGGCTCCACAGATACGCAGTATTTT. It translates to CASSSGLAGSTDTQYF.

The CDR3 bases are TGTGCCAGCGGCCCACAGGGGGATCGGGGTGGCTACACCTTC. Translated, it gives CASGPQGDRGGYTF. The chain links TRBV28 to TRBJ1-2; 8 bases are a match to TRBD1. This CDR3 region has 14 residues. Trimming at V came to 8 bases and at J to 7 bases, leaving 12 bases not matched to a gene. The germline CDR1 and CDR2 sequences are MDHEN and SYDVKM.

This chain's CDR3 is CASSQTSGYEQYF. The CDR3 DNA reads as TGCGCCAGCAGCCAGACTAGCGGTTACGAGCAGTACTTC. The J gene is TRBJ2-7, the V gene TRBV5-1; TRBD2 aligns across 9 bases. The germline V gene has CDR1 SGHRS and CDR2 YFSETQ. V lost 4 bases to trimming and J lost 4 bases; unmatched junction nucleotides: 3. The CDR3 sequence is 13 residues long. Supplemented by reference TRBV5-1 and TRBJ2-7, the full variable domain reads KAGVTQTPRYLIKTRGQQVTLSCSPISGHRSVSWYQQTPGQGLQFLFEYFSETQRNKGNFPGRFSGRQFSNSRSEMNVSTLELGDSALYLCASSQTSGYEQYFGPGTRLTVT.

This chain links TRBV27 with TRBJ2-7; tentative D call: TRBD2 (6 bases). Between the trimmed V and J ends, which lost 6 bases and 5 bases, there was a span of 14 bases. CDR1 and CDR2 (germline): MNHEY, SMNVEV (reference sequence). The CDR3 runs 13 residues. The CDR3, as DNA: TGTGCCAGCAGAATTGGAGGGTCCAACGAGCAGTACTTC. This encodes CASRIGGSNEQYF.

V gene TRBV5-4 combines with J gene TRBJ2-2; D call uncertain. Per germline, CDR1 SGHNT and CDR2 YYREEE (reference sequence). The CDR3 loop spans 12 amino acids. The V and J ends lost 4 bases and 4 bases respectively, with 5 bases between them. CDR3: CASSPGTGELFF. The CDR3 DNA reads as TGTGCCAGCAGCCCCGGCACCGGGGAGCTGTTTTTT.

This chain connects TRBV7-3 to TRBJ2-5, with D unresolved. This CDR3 is built from 15 residues. Germline V gene sequence: CDR1 SGHTA, CDR2 FQGTGA. Trimming stripped 5 bases from V and 2 bases from J, with 15 bases between. CDR3 residues: CASSPLAEPQETQYF. The CDR3 DNA follows: TGTGCCAGCAGCCCGCTGGCGGAGCCGCAAGAGACCCAGTACTTC.

The chain carries TRBV9 and TRBJ2-1, with 8 positions matching TRBD2. The CDR3 covers 15 residues. The junction had 6 bases not matched to a gene; V was cut back by 3 bases and J by 4 bases. Germline lookup yields CDR1 SGDLS and CDR2 YYNGEE. CDR3 nucleotides: TGTGCCAGCAGCGACCCCATAGCGGGATACAATGAGCAGTTCTTC. The encoded protein is CASSDPIAGYNEQFF.

The chain couples TRBV27 to TRBJ1-5, with D unclear. V was pared by 4 bases and J by 11 bases, with 18 bases between. The CDR3 spans 14 residues. Germline loops: CDR1 MNHEY, CDR2 SMNVEV (reference sequence). As DNA, the CDR3 is TGTGCCAGCAGTTCCCGGACGGATACTTGGGCCCAGCATTTT. Encoded protein: CASSSRTDTWAQHF.

This clone appeared a single time. The chain uses TRBV7-3 and TRBJ1-1; possible D gene TRBD1, 5 bases. Trimming removed 4 bases from V and 5 bases from J, with 17 bases in between. The germline gives CDR1 SGHTA, CDR2 FQGTGA. The CDR3 loop spans 15 amino acids. The CDR3 sequence: CASSSEPGFSTEAFF. The DNA of the CDR3 is TGTGCCAGCAGCTCAGAACCAGGGTTTTCGACTGAAGCTTTCTTT.